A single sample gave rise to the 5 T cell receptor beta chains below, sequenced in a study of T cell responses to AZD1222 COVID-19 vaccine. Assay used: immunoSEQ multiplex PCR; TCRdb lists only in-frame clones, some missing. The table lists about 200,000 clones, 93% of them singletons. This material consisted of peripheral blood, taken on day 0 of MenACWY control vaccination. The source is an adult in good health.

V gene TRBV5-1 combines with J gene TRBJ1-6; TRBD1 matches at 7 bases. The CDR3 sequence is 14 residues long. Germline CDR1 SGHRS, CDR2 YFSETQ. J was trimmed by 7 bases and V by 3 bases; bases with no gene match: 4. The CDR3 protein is CASSSRQGNSPLHF. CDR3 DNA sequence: TGCGCCAGCAGCTCGAGACAGGGAAATTCACCCCTCCACTTT.

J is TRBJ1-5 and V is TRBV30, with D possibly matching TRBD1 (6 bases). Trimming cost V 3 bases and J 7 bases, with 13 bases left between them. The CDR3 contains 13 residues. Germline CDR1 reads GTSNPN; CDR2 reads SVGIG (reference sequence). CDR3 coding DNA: TGTGCCTGGAGCGCGCAGGGGAAGCAGCCCCAGCATTTT. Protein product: CAWSAQGKQPQHF. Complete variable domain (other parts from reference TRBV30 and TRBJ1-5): SQTIHQWPATLVQPVGSPLSLECTVEGTSNPNLYWYRQAAGRGLQLLFYSVGIGQISSEVPQNLSASRPQDRQFILSSKKLLLSDSGFYLCAWSAQGKQPQHFGDGTRLSIL.

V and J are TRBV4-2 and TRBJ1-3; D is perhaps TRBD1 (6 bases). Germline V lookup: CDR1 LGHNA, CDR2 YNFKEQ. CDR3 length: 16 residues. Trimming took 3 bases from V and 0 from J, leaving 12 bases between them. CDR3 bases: TGTGCCAGCAGCCAGGGGGCAGGGAGCTCTGGAAACACCATATATTTT. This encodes CASSQGAGSSGNTIYF.

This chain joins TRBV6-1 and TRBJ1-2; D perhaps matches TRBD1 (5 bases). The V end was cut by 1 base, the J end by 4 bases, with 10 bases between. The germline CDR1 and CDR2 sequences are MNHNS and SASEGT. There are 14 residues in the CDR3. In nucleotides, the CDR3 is TGTGCCAGCAGTGAAGGGGGGACTGGCTATGGCTACACCTTC. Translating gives CASSEGGTGYGYTF.

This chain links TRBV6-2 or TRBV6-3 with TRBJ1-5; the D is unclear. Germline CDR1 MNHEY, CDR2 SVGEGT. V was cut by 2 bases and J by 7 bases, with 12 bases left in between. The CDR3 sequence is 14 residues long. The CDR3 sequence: CASSYVKGIQPQHF. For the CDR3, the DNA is TGTGCCAGCAGTTACGTAAAGGGAATCCAGCCCCAGCATTTT.